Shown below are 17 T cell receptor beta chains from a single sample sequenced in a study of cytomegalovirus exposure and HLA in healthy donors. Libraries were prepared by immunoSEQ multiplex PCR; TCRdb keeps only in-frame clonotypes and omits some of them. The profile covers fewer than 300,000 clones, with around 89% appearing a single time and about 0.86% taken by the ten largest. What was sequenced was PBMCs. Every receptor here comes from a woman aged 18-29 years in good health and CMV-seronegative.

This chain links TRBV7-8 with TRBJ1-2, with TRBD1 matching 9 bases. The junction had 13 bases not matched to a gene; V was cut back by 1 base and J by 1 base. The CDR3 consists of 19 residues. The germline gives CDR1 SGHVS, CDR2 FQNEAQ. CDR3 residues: CASSLGRLWGQGGNYGYTF. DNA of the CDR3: TGTGCCAGCAGCTTAGGGAGGTTGTGGGGACAGGGCGGTAACTATGGCTACACCTTC.

The CDR3 DNA reads as TGTGCCAGCAGTTCCTCGTCTCAGCGCCCCTCCTACGAGCAGTACTTC. It is translated as CASSSSSQRPSYEQYF. The rearrangement joins TRBV27 to TRBJ2-7; no definite D call. Germline V gene lookup returns CDR1 MNHEY and CDR2 SMNVEV (reference sequence). The CDR3 contains 16 residues. Trimming left V 4 bases short and J 0 bases short, with 16 bases between.

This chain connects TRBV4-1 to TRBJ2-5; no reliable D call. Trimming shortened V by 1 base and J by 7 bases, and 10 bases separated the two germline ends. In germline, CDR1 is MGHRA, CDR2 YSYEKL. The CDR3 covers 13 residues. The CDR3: CASSQGLPGTQYF. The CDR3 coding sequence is TGCGCCAGCAGCCAAGGGCTACCGGGGACCCAGTACTTC.

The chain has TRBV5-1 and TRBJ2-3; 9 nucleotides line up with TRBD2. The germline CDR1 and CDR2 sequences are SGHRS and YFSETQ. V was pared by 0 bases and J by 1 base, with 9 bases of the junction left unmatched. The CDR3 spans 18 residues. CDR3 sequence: CASSLVRAGGLGTDTQYF. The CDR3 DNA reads TGCGCCAGCAGCTTGGTCAGAGCGGGAGGTCTTGGCACAGATACGCAGTATTTT.

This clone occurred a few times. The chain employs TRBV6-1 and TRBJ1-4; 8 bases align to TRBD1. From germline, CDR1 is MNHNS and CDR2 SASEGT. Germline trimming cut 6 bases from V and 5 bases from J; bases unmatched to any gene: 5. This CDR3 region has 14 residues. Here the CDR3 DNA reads TGTGCCAGCAGCCGGACAGGGACGAATGAAAAACTGTTTTTT. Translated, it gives CASSRTGTNEKLFF.

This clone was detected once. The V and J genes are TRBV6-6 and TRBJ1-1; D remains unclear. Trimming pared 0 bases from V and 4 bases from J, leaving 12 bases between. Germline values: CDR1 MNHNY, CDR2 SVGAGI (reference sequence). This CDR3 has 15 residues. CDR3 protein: CASSYSVTGSTEAFF. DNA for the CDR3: TGTGCCAGCAGTTACTCGGTCACGGGGAGCACTGAAGCTTTCTTT.

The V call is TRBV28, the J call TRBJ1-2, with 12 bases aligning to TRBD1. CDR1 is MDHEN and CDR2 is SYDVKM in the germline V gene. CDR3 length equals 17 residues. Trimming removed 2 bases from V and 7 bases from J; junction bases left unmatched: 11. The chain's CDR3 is CASSLLWGTGGEFGYTF. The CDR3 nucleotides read TGTGCCAGCAGTTTACTATGGGGGACAGGGGGCGAGTTTGGCTACACCTTC.

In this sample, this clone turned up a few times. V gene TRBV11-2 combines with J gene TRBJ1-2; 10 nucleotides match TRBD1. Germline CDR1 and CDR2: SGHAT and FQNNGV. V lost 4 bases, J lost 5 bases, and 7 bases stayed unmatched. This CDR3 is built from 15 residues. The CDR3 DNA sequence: TGTGCCAGCAGCTCCCCCCGGGACAGGGGATATGGCTACACCTTC. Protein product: CASSSPRDRGYGYTF.

The CDR3 nucleotides read TGTGCCAGCAGCTCTACGAACAGGGGTAGGACAGATACGCAGTATTTT. Its translation is CASSSTNRGRTDTQYF. The chain links TRBV6-7 to TRBJ2-3; TRBD1 matches 7 bases. TRBV6-7 is an ORF, and what it does is uncertain. V dropped 6 bases and J dropped 3; count of bases not matched to a gene: 12. CDR3 length: 16 residues.

The CDR3 region has the DNA TGTGCCAGCAGTGAAGGAGGGGGCCCCTACGAGCAGTACTTC. As protein: CASSEGGGPYEQYF. The chain recombines TRBV6-1 with TRBJ2-7; 7 bases map to TRBD1. Germline V gene lookup returns CDR1 MNHNS and CDR2 SASEGT. The CDR3 spans 14 residues. J lost 2 bases, V lost 1 base, and 2 bases had no gene match.

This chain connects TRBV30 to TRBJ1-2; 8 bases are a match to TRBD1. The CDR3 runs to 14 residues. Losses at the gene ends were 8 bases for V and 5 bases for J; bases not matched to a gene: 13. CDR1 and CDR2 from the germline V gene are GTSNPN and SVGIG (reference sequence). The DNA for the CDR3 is TGTGCCCGCCGGACAGGGATGTTTCGGTATGGCTACACCTTC. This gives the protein CARRTGMFRYGYTF.

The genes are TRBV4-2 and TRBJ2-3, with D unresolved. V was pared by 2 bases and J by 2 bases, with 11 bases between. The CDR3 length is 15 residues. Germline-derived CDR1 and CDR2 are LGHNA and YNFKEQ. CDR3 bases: TGTGCCAGCAGCCAAACCCCTAGTAACACAGATACGCAGTATTTT. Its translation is CASSQTPSNTDTQYF.

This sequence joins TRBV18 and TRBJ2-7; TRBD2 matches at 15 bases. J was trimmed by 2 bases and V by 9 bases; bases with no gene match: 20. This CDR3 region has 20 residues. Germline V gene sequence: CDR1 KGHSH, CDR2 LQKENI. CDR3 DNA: TGTGCCAGTTCGCCGACGAGGGGACTAGCGGGAGGCCAGGGAGCCTACGAGCAGTACTTC. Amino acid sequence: CASSPTRGLAGGQGAYEQYF.

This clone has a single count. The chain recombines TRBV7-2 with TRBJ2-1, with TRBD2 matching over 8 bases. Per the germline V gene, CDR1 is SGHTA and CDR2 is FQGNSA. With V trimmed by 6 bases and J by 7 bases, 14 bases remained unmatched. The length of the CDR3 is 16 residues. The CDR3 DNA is TGTGCCAGCAGTCTCACCTCTAGCGGGCTGTTTAATGAGCAGTTCTTC. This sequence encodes CASSLTSSGLFNEQFF.

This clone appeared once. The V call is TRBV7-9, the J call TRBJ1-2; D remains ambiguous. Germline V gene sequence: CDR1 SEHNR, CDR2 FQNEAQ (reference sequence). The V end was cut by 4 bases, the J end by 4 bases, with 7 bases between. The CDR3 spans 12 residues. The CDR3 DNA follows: TGTGCCAGCAGCTCCCCTCCCTATGGCTACACCTTC. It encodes CASSSPPYGYTF. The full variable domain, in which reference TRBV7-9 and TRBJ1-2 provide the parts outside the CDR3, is DTGVSQNPRHKITKRGQNVTFRCDPISEHNRLYWYRQTLGQGPEFLTYFQNEAQLEKSRLLSDRFSAERPKGSFSTLEIQRTEQGDSAMYLCASSSPPYGYTFGSGTRLTVV.

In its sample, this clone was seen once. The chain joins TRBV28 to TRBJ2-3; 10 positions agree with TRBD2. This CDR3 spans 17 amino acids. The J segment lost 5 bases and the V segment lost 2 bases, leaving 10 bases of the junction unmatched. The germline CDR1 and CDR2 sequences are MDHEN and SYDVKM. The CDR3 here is CASSLGASGSWKDTQYF. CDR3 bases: TGTGCCAGCAGTTTAGGGGCTAGCGGGAGTTGGAAAGATACGCAGTATTTT.

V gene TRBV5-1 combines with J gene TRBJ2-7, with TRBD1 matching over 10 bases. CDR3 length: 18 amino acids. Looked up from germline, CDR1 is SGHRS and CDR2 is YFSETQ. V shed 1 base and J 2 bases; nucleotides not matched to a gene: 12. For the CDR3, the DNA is TGCGCCAGCAGCTTGAGGGGGACAGGGGACCCAAAGCCCTACGAGCAGTACTTC. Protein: CASSLRGTGDPKPYEQYF.